The 24 T cell receptor beta chains listed next were all sequenced from one sample in a study of a mutant IDH1 vaccine in newly diagnosed glioma. Measured with immunoSEQ multiplex PCR; TCRdb has only the in-frame clones, and not every one. The top ten hold about 1.3% of the sample, which has about 56,000 clones, about 89% seen once. No cognate antigen is known for these TCRs. As for time point: week 23, last vaccination. The study gave 300 ug of mutant IDH1 20-mer peptide per vaccine dose, with topical imiquimod. The sequencing used PBMCs, collected from a glioma patient whose treatment included an IDH1 peptide vaccine. The receptors derive from a man aged 35 to 55 with glioma.

The chain carries TRBV21-1 and TRBJ2-3. TRBV21-1 is tagged as a pseudogene. This CDR3 has 17 residues. The CDR3 region is CASPCPRGQGPGDTQYF. CDR3 bases: TGTGCCAGCCCTTGTCCGAGGGGCCAGGGTCCAGGAGATACGCAGTATTTT.

The CDR3 here is CASSPRQGATYEQYF. CDR3 sequence (DNA): TGTGCCAGCAGTCCCCGACAGGGAGCGACCTACGAGCAGTACTTC. The V and J genes are TRBV6-6 and TRBJ2-7; TRBD1 matches 7 bases. The CDR3 extends over 15 amino acids. Germline CDR1 is MNHNY and CDR2 is SVGAGI (reference sequence). V trimming: 5 bases; J trimming: 2 bases; junction bases outside the gene matches: 9.

The J gene is TRBJ1-2, the V gene TRBV19, with a possible D match to TRBD1 (6 bases). This CDR3 contains 14 residues. The V gene lost 7 bases and the J gene lost 5 bases, with 17 bases spanning the gap. CDR1 LNHDA and CDR2 SQIVND come from the germline V gene (reference sequence). CDR3 amino acids: CASILRGPSYGYTF. The CDR3 nucleotides are TGTGCCAGTATCCTCAGGGGCCCAAGTTATGGCTACACCTTC.

This sequence joins TRBV5-1 and TRBJ2-1; D unresolved. This CDR3 is built from 14 residues. The V and J ends lost 0 bases and 2 bases respectively, with 6 bases between them. CDR1 is SGHRS and CDR2 is YFSETQ in the germline V gene. CDR3 in DNA: TGCGCCAGCAGCTTGGTCCCGACCTACAATGAGCAGTTCTTC. Its protein product is CASSLVPTYNEQFF.

The chain links TRBV19 to TRBJ1-5; D is unclear. CDR1 and CDR2 (germline): LNHDA, SQIVND (reference sequence). This CDR3 contains 12 residues. With 3 bases removed from V and 7 bases from J, the gap between germline ends came to 7 bases. The CDR3: CASSIERQPQHF. As DNA, the CDR3 is TGTGCCAGTAGTATTGAACGCCAGCCCCAGCATTTT. Drawing the rest from reference TRBV19 and TRBJ1-5, the complete variable domain is DGGITQSPKYLFRKEGQNVTLSCEQNLNHDAMYWYRQDPGQGLRLIYYSQIVNDFQKGDIAEGYSVSREKKESFPLTVTSAQKNPTAFYLCASSIERQPQHFGDGTRLSIL.

The V call is TRBV27, the J call TRBJ1-2, with D unclear. Germline V gives CDR1 MNHEY, CDR2 SMNVEV (reference sequence). The CDR3 is 13 amino acids. Trimming stripped 2 bases from V and 8 bases from J, with 12 bases between. CDR3 protein: CASSLKAGRGYTF. CDR3 nucleotide sequence: TGTGCCAGCAGTTTAAAGGCAGGTAGGGGCTACACCTTC.

The chain employs TRBV21-1 and TRBJ1-5; TRBD1 is taken as the D call from the table, unchecked against the DNA. TRBV21-1 is marked as a pseudogene. The CDR3 has 17 residues. The DNA of the CDR3 is TGTGCCAATCATCGACAGGGAAGAACTTATAGCAATCAGCCCCAGCATTTT. Translating gives CANHRQGRTYSNQPQHF.

V is TRBV7-9 and J is TRBJ1-4, with D unclear. This CDR3 comprises 16 residues. V was shortened by 5 bases and J by 0 bases, with 13 bases between the two germline ends. The germline V gene has CDR1 SEHNR and CDR2 FQNEAQ (reference sequence). CDR3 DNA: TGTGCCAGCAGCCAGAAGGCTTTTGCAACTAATGAAAAACTGTTTTTT. It yields the protein CASSQKAFATNEKLFF.

V and J are TRBV7-2 and TRBJ1-1, with 7 nucleotides matching TRBD1. This CDR3 spans 14 amino acids. V lost 5 bases to trimming and J lost 6 bases; unmatched junction nucleotides: 9. Germline-derived CDR1 and CDR2 are SGHTA and FQGNSA. The CDR3 DNA is TGTGCCAGCAGCATCCAGGGAGGGACAGCTGAAGCTTTCTTT. Its translation is CASSIQGGTAEAFF. The full variable domain, with the rest looked up from reference TRBV7-2 and TRBJ1-1, is GAGVSQSPSNKVTEKGKDVELRCDPISGHTALYWYRQSLGQGLEFLIYFQGNSAPDKSGLPSDRFSAERTGGSVSTLTIQRTQQEDSAVYLCASSIQGGTAEAFFGQGTRLTVV.

V and J are TRBV2 and TRBJ2-1, with 7 nucleotides matching TRBD1. The junction had 9 bases not matched to a gene; V was cut back by 6 bases and J by 7 bases. Germline values: CDR1 SNHLY, CDR2 FYNNEI. CDR3 length: 14 residues. The CDR3 sequence: CASRTGVQRNEQFF. The CDR3, as DNA: TGTGCCAGCAGAACAGGGGTTCAGAGGAATGAGCAGTTCTTC.

This sequence joins TRBV7-2 and TRBJ2-7; TRBD1 matches at 12 bases. CDR3 length: 15 amino acids. CDR1 and CDR2 from the germline V gene are SGHTA and FQGNSA. With 5 bases clipped from V and 3 bases from J, the junction kept 5 bases outside the gene matches. The CDR3 DNA reads as TGTGCCAGCAGCCCGCGGGACAGGGGGCGCTACGAGCAGTACTTC. Residues: CASSPRDRGRYEQYF.

This chain joins TRBV15 and TRBJ2-2; no firm D call. Germline loops: CDR1 LNHNV, CDR2 YYDKDF (reference sequence). V gave up 3 bases and J gave up 2 bases, with 7 bases separating them. The CDR3 contains 14 residues. CDR3 DNA: TGTGCCACCAGCAGGTTCCCAAACACCGGGGAGCTGTTTTTT. Encoded protein: CATSRFPNTGELFF.

The V call is TRBV7-2, the J call TRBJ2-7; maybe TRBD1 (7 bases). V lost 6 bases to trimming and J lost 3 bases, with 24 bases between them. From germline, CDR1 is SGHTA and CDR2 FQGNSA. The CDR3 spans 17 residues. The CDR3 loop reads CASSLNRGGIPYYEQYF. The CDR3, as DNA: TGTGCCAGCAGTCTTAACAGGGGAGGCATCCCCTACTACGAGCAGTACTTC.

The chain combines TRBV27 with TRBJ2-6, with 10 bases matching TRBD2. The CDR3 is 14 residues long. The germline V gene encodes CDR1 MNHEY and CDR2 SMNVEV (reference sequence). The CDR3 reads CAAGGEAGANVLTF. Written as DNA, the CDR3 is TGTGCAGCGGGGGGGGAGGCTGGGGCCAACGTCCTGACTTTC.

This rearrangement joins TRBV7-9 to TRBJ2-7; 14 positions match TRBD2. Germline V CDR1 and CDR2: SEHNR, FQNEAQ (reference sequence). With V trimmed by 3 bases and J by 6 bases, 1 base remained unmatched. The CDR3 length is 14 residues. The chain's CDR3 is CASSLTSGRAEQYF. In DNA, the CDR3 is TGTGCCAGCAGCTTGACTAGCGGGAGGGCCGAGCAGTACTTC.

This clone was observed a handful of times. The chain combines TRBV5-1 with TRBJ1-4; weak D call: TRBD1 (5 bases). The CDR3 is 15 residues long. Germline assignment: CDR1 SGHRS and CDR2 YFSETQ. The germline V and J ends were trimmed by 4 bases and 12 bases, with 22 bases remaining between them. Written as DNA, the CDR3 is TGCGCCAGCAGCGCCAGACAGTACCGGCGGTCGGAACTGTTTTTT. This gives the protein CASSARQYRRSELFF.

A single count supports this clone. This chain links TRBV2 with TRBJ1-4; 10 bases agree with TRBD1. V dropped 7 bases and J dropped 7; count of bases not matched to a gene: 9. CDR1 and CDR2 (germline): SNHLY, FYNNEI. The CDR3 has 15 amino acids. CDR3 DNA: TGTGCCAGCACCCGACAGGGGGCGCAGGGTGAAAAACTGTTTTTT. Amino acids: CASTRQGAQGEKLFF. Full variable domain (rest looked up from reference TRBV2 and TRBJ1-4): EPEVTQTPSHQVTQMGQEVILRCVPISNHLYFYWYRQILGQKVEFLVSFYNNEISEKSEIFDDQFSVERPDGSNFTLKIRSTKLEDSAMYFCASTRQGAQGEKLFFGSGTQLSVL.

The V and J genes are TRBV28 and TRBJ2-2; TRBD2 matches 9 bases. Trimming cost V 0 bases and J 6 bases; bases outside gene matches: 8. The CDR3 is made up of 17 amino acids. Germline V gene sequence: CDR1 MDHEN, CDR2 SYDVKM. CDR3 nucleotides: TGTGCCAGCAGTTTATGGGGACTAGCTTCGGGGCCCGGGGAGCTGTTTTTT. Translated: CASSLWGLASGPGELFF.

CDR3 residues: CASSPSPRGGGKNIQYF. The DNA of the CDR3 is TGTGCCAGCAGCCCGTCTCCACGTGGAGGTGGCAAAAACATTCAGTACTTC. The V and J genes are TRBV5-4 and TRBJ2-4, with a weak D call TRBD2 (5 bases). Looked up from germline, CDR1 is SGHNT and CDR2 is YYREEE (reference sequence). This CDR3 has 17 amino acids. Trimming took 4 bases from V and 3 from J, leaving 20 bases between them.

This sequence joins TRBV2 and TRBJ2-7, with D tentatively TRBD1 (6 bases). The V end lost 6 bases, the J end lost 3 bases, and 15 bases lay between the germline ends. CDR3 size: 14 residues. The germline gives CDR1 SNHLY, CDR2 FYNNEI. The CDR3 spells CASRVRGYFYEQYF. The CDR3 region has the DNA TGTGCCAGCAGGGTCAGGGGCTACTTCTACGAGCAGTACTTC.

This chain uses TRBV4-2 with TRBJ1-2, with TRBD1 matching over 8 bases. Germline V lookup: CDR1 LGHNA, CDR2 YNFKEQ. This CDR3 contains 16 residues. Trimming cost V 4 bases and J 3 bases; bases outside gene matches: 10. This CDR3 reads CASSLPPQQGDYGYTF. In DNA form, the CDR3 reads TGTGCCAGCAGCCTCCCCCCTCAACAGGGGGACTATGGCTACACCTTC.

The count of this clone is one. The chain couples TRBV6-1 to TRBJ1-5, with D uncertain. Germline lookup yields CDR1 MNHNS and CDR2 SASEGT. The CDR3 totals 13 residues. The V end was cut by 6 bases, the J end by 7 bases, with 13 bases between. This CDR3 reads CASSADLGQPQHF. DNA of the CDR3: TGTGCCAGCAGCGCGGACCTTGGGCAGCCCCAGCATTTT.

The DNA of the CDR3 is TGTGCCAGCAGTGACCCCGGGACGTCGGGGGGCTACACCTTC. It encodes CASSDPGTSGGYTF. This rearrangement joins TRBV2 to TRBJ1-2; a weak D match, TRBD1 (5 bases). CDR1 is SNHLY, CDR2 FYNNEI, per germline. Trimming left V 3 bases short and J 8 bases short, with 16 bases between. The CDR3 has 14 amino acids. Together with reference TRBV2 and TRBJ1-2, the CDR3 gives the full variable domain: EPEVTQTPSHQVTQMGQEVILRCVPISNHLYFYWYRQILGQKVEFLVSFYNNEISEKSEIFDDQFSVERPDGSNFTLKIRSTKLEDSAMYFCASSDPGTSGGYTFGSGTRLTVV.

V usage is TRBV5-1 and J usage is TRBJ2-7; 8 bases line up with TRBD1. Losses at the gene ends were 2 bases for V and 4 bases for J; bases not matched to a gene: 8. CDR3 length equals 15 residues. Germline V gives CDR1 SGHRS, CDR2 YFSETQ. The CDR3 sequence: CASSFLPGGIYEQYF. Written as DNA, the CDR3 is TGCGCCAGCAGCTTCCTACCAGGGGGCATATACGAGCAGTACTTC.